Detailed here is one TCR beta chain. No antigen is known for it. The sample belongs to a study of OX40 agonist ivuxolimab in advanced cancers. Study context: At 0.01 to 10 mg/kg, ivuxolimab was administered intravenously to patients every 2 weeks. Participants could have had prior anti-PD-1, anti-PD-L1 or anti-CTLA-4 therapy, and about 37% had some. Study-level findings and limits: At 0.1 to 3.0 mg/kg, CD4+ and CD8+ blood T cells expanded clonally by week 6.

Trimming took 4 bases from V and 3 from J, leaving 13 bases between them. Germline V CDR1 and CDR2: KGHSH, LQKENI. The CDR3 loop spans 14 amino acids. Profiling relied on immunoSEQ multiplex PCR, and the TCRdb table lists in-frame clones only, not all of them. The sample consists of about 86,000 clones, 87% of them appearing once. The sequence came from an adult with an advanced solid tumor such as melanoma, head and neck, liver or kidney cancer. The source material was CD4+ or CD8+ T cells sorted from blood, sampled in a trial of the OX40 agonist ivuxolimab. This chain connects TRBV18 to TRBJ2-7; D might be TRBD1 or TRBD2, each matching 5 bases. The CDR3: CASSLRDARYEQYF. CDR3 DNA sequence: TGTGCCAGCTCACTTCGGGACGCCCGCTACGAGCAGTACTTC.